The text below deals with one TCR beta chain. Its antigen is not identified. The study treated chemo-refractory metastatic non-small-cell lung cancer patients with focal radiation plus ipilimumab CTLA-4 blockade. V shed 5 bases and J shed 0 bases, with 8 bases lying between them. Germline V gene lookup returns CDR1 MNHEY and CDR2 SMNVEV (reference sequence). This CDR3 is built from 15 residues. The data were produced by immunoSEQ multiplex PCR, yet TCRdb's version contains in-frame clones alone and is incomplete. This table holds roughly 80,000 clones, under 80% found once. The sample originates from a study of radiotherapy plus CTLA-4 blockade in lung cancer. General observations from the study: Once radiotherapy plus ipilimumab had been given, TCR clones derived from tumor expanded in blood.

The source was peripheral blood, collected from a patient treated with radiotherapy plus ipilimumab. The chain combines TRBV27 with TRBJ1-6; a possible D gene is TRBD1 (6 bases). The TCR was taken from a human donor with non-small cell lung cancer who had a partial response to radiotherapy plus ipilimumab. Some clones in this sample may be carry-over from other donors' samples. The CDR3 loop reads CASSRTVSYNSPLHF. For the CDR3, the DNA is TGTGCCAGCAGTAGGACAGTCTCCTATAATTCACCCCTCCACTTT.